This T cell receptor (beta chain) came from a study of CD8 T cells in Susac syndrome. General study findings and limits: Across the total CD8+ repertoires, more than 15 Susac-specific public clones were detected, and across the CD8+ TEMRA repertoires, 5 or 6 such clones were detected.

This clonotype was observed a single time. Its antigen is not known. Reverse transcription of roughly 0.5 to 1 ug RNA used random hexamers. The CDR3 of TCR beta was amplified by immunoSEQ multiplex PCR across 54 Vbeta and 13 Jbeta. TCRdb passed the immunoSEQ multiplex PCR reads through MiXCR, listing each CDR3 protein once. Among 75,000 or so distinct CDR3 sequences, approximately 95% were seen once, and the ten largest hold under 1%. Trimming took off 8 bases at V and 3 bases at J, with 10 bases between the two ends. CDR3 length: 12 residues. The germline V gene has CDR1 KGHSH and CDR2 LQKENI. The chain joins TRBV18 to TRBJ1-2, with D uncertain. This clonotype originated in a human donor with Susac syndrome. The specimen sequenced was CD8+ T cells from PBMCs. CDR3 sequence reads: CASTDGDYGYTF. CDR3 nucleotide sequence: TGTGCCAGCACGGACGGAGACTATGGCTACACCTTC.